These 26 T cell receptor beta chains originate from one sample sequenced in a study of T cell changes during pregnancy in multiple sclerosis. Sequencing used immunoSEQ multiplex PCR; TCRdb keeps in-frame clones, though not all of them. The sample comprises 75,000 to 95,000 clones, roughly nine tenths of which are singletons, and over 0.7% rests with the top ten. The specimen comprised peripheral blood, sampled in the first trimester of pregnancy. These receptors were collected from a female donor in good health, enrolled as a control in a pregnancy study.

The CDR3 spells CASSPQDRLSSYEQYF. DNA of the CDR3: TGTGCCAGCAGCCCGCAGGACAGACTTTCCTCCTACGAGCAGTACTTC. The chain recombines TRBV11-1 with TRBJ2-7, with D possibly being TRBD1 (6 bases). Trimming pared 5 bases from V and 0 bases from J, leaving 17 bases between. Looked up from germline, CDR1 is SGHAT and CDR2 is FQDESV (reference sequence). The CDR3 is 16 residues long.

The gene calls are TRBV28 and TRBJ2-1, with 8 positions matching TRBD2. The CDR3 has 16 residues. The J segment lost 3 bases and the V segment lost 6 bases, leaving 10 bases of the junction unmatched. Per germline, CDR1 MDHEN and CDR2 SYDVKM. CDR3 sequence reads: CASSPRTSGSYNEQFF. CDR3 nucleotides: TGTGCCAGCAGCCCTCGGACCAGCGGGAGCTACAATGAGCAGTTCTTC.

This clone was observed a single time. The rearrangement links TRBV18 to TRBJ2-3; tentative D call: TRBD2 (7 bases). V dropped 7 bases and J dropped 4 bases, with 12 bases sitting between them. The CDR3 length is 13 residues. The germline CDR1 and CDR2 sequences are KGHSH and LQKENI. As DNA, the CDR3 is TGTGCCAGCTGCGCGGGGGCGTCAGATACGCAGTATTTT. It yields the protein CASCAGASDTQYF.

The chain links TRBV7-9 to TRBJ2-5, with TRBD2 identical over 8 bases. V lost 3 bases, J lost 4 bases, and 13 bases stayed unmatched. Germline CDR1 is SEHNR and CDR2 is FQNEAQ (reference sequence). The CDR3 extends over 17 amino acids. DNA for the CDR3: TGTGCCAGCAGCTTCGACTCACTAGCGGAGGCGAGAGAGACCCAGTACTTC. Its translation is CASSFDSLAEARETQYF.

CDR3 loop: CASSSPEREAFF. CDR3 coding DNA: TGTGCCAGCAGCTCCCCGGAGAGGGAGGCTTTCTTT. The chain joins TRBV7-9 to TRBJ1-1, with no clear D. The CDR3 is 12 amino acids. The germline V and J ends were trimmed by 4 bases and 11 bases, with 14 bases remaining between them. Looked up from germline, CDR1 is SEHNR and CDR2 is FQNEAQ (reference sequence).

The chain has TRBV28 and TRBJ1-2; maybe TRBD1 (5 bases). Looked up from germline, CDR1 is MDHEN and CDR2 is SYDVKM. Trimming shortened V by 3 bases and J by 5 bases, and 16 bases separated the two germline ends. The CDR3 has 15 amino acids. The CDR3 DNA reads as TGTGCCAGCAGTTTTTCGGCAGGGTCAGCTTATGGCTACACCTTC. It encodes CASSFSAGSAYGYTF.

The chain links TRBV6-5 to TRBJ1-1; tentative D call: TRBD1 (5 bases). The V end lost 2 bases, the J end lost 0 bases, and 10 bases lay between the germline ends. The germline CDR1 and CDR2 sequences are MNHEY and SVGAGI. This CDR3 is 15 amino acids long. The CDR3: CASSYGQGMNTEAFF. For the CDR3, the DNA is TGTGCCAGCAGTTACGGTCAGGGTATGAACACTGAAGCTTTCTTT.

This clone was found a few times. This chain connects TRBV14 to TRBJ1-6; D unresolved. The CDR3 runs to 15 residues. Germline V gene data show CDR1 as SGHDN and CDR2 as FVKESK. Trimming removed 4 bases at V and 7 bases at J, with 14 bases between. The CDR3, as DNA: TGTGCCAGCAGCCCATTAAGCGCGGGGAATTCACCCCTCCACTTT. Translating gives CASSPLSAGNSPLHF.

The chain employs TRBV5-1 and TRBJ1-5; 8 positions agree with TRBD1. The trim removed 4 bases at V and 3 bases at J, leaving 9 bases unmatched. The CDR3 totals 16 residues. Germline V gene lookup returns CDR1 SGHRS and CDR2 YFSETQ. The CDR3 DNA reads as TGCGCCAGCAGCCCCGGGACAGGCGGGCTCAATCAGCCCCAGCATTTT. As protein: CASSPGTGGLNQPQHF.

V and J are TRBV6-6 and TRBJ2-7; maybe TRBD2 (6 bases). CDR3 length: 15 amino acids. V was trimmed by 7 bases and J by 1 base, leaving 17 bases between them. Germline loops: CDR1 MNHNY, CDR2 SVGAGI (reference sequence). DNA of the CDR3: TGTGCCAGCACACCTGCTCGGGACTTTTCCTACGAGCAGTACTTC. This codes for CASTPARDFSYEQYF.

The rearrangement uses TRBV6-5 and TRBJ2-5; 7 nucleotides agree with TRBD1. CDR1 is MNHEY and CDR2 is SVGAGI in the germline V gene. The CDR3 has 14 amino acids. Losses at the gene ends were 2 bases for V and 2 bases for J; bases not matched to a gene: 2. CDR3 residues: CASSYLGQQETQYF. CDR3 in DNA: TGTGCCAGCAGTTACCTGGGACAGCAAGAGACCCAGTACTTC.

CDR3 nucleotides: TGTGCCAGCAGTTACTCAACAGGGGGCCTAGGCTACACCTTC. It translates to CASSYSTGGLGYTF. V and J are TRBV6-5 and TRBJ1-2; 9 nucleotides agree with TRBD1. Per germline, CDR1 MNHEY and CDR2 SVGAGI. The junction had 4 bases not matched to a gene; V was cut back by 0 bases and J by 8 bases. This CDR3 spans 14 amino acids.

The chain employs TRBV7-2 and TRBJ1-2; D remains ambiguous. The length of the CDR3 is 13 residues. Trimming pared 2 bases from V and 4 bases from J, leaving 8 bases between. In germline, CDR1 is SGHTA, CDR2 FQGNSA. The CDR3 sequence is CASSLPGGYGYTF. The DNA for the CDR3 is TGTGCCAGCAGCTTACCGGGTGGCTATGGCTACACCTTC.

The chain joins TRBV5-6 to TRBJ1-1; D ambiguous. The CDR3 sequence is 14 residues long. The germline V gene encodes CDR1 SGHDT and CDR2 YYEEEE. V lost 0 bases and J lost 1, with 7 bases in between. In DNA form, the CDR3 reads TGTGCCAGCAGCTTGGTAGCCGGGAACACTGAAGCTTTCTTT. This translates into CASSLVAGNTEAFF.

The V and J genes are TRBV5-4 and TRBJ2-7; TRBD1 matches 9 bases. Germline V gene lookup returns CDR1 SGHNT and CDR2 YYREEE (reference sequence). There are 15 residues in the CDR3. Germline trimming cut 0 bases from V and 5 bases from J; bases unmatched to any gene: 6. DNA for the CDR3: TGTGCCAGCAGCTTGGACTCTGGGACAGGGAACGAGCAGTACTTC. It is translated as CASSLDSGTGNEQYF.

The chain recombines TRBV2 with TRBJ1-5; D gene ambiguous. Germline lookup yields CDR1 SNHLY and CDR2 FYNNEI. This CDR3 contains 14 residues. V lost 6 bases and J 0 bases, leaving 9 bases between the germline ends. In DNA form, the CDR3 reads TGTGCCAGCAGCCGACTTGTTAGCAATCAGCCCCAGCATTTT. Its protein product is CASSRLVSNQPQHF.

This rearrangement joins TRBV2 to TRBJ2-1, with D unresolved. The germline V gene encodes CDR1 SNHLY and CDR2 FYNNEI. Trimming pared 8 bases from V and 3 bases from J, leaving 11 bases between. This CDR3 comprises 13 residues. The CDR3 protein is CASLGRYYNEQFF. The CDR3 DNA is TGTGCCAGCTTGGGCCGCTACTACAATGAGCAGTTCTTC.

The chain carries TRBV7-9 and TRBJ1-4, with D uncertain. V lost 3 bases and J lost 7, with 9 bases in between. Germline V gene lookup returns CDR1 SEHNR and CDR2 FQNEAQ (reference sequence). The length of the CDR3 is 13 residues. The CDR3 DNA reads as TGTGCCAGCAGCTTGGTCCCGAGTGAAAAACTGTTTTTT. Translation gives CASSLVPSEKLFF. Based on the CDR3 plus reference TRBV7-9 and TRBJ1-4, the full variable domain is DTGVSQNPRHKITKRGQNVTFRCDPISEHNRLYWYRQTLGQGPEFLTYFQNEAQLEKSRLLSDRFSAERPKGSFSTLEIQRTEQGDSAMYLCASSLVPSEKLFFGSGTQLSVL.

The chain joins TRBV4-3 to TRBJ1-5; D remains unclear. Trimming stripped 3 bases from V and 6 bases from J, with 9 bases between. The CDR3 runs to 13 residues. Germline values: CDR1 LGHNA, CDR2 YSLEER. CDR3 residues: CASSQFTAQPQHF. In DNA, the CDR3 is TGCGCCAGCAGCCAGTTTACAGCTCAGCCCCAGCATTTT.

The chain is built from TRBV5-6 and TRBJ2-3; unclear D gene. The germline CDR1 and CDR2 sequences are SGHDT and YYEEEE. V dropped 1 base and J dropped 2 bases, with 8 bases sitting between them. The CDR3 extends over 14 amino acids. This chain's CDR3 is CASSLIADTDTQYF. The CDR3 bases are TGTGCCAGCAGCTTGATCGCGGACACAGATACGCAGTATTTT.

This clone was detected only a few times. The CDR3: CASSLEGRRDEQFF. In DNA, the CDR3 is TGTGCCAGCAGCTTAGAAGGGAGGAGGGATGAGCAGTTCTTC. The chain recombines TRBV7-9 with TRBJ2-1; D is perhaps TRBD2 (6 bases). Germline assignment: CDR1 SEHNR and CDR2 FQNEAQ (reference sequence). Trimming took off 1 base at V and 8 bases at J, with 12 bases between the two ends. The CDR3 is 14 residues long.

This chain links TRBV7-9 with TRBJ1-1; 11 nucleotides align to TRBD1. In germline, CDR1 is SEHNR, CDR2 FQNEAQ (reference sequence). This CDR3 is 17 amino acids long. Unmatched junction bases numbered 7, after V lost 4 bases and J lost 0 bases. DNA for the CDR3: TGTGCCAGCAGCTCGGACGGACAGGGGGCCCTGAACACTGAAGCTTTCTTT. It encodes CASSSDGQGALNTEAFF.

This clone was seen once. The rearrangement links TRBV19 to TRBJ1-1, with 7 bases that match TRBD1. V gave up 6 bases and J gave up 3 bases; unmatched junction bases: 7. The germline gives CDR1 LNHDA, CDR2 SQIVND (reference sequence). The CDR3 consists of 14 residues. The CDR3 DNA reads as TGTGCCAGTAGGGATGGACAGGTGTACACTGAAGCTTTCTTT. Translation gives CASRDGQVYTEAFF.

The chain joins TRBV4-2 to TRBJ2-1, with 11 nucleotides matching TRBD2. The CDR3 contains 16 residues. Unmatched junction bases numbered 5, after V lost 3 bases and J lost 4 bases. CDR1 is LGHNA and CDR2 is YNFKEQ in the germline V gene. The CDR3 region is CASSHQTSGDYNEQFF. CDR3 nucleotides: TGTGCCAGCAGCCACCAGACTAGCGGGGATTACAATGAGCAGTTCTTC.

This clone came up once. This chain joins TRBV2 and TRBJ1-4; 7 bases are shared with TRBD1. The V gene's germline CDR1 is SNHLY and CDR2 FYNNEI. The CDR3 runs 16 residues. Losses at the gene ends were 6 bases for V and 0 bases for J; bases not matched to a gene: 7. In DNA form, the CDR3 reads TGTGCCAGCAGGAGACAGGGAACGGCAACTAATGAAAAACTGTTTTTT. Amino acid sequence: CASRRQGTATNEKLFF.

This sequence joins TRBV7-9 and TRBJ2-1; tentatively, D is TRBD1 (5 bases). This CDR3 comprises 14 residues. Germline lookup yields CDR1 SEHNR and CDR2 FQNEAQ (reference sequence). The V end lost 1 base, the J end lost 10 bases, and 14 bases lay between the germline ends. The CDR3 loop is CASSLEAGREEQFF. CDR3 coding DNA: TGTGCCAGCAGCTTAGAGGCAGGGCGAGAGGAGCAGTTCTTC.